The entry below describes one T cell receptor (beta chain). Its specificity is unknown. This entry comes from a study of cytomegalovirus exposure and HLA in healthy donors. Overall study: For the roughly 370 genotyped donors, roughly 80% fell within the Caucasian-associated ancestry cluster.

CDR3 size: 17 residues. Germline loops: CDR1 SNHLY, CDR2 FYNNEI. V was clipped by 8 bases and J by 5 bases; unmatched bases: 14. Findings of the study overall: Most TCR sequences were rare, but some public TCRs occurred in many donors. Specific recognition of CMV antigens was confirmed in vitro for a few chains (all CMV-associated). Roughly uniform sequencing depth across donors was assumed, possibly incorrectly.

Primers for the PCR totalled 60 Vbeta and 13 Jbeta. TCRdb's table, derived via immunoSEQ multiplex PCR, lists solely in-frame clones and lacks some. Of some 120,000 clones listed, roughly 62% were seen once; the top ten hold 1.6%. The material sequenced was PBMCs. This TCR was sampled from a man aged 30 to 45 in good health and CMV-seropositive. The chain combines TRBV2 with TRBJ2-5, with 13 positions matching TRBD2. The CDR3 coding sequence is TGTGCCAGCGGAGGTAGCCCCCGACTAGCGGGAGGCGAGACCCAGTACTTC. Its protein is CASGGSPRLAGGETQYF.